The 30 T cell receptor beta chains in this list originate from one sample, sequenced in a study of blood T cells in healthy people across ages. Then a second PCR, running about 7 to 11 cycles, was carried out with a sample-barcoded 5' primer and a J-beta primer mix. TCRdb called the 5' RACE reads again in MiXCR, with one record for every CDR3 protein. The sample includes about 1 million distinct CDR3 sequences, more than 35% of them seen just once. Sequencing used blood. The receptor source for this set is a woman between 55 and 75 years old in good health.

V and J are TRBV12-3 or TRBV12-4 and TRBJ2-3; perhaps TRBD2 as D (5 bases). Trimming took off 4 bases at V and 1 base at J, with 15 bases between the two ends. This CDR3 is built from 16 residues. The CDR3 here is CASSSRPSFGTDTQYF. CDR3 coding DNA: TGTGCCAGCAGTTCCCGGCCTAGCTTTGGCACAGATACGCAGTATTTT.

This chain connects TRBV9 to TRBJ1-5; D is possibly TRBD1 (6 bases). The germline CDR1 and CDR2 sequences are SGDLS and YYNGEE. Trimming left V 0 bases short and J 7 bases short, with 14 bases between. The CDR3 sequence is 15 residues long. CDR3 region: CASSVGTDGKQPQHF. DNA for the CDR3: TGTGCCAGCAGCGTAGGGACAGATGGGAAGCAGCCCCAGCATTTT.

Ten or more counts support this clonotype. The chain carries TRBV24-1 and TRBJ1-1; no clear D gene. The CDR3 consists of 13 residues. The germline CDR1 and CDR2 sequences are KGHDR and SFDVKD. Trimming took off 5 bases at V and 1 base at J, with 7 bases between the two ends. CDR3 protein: CATSVPGNTEAFF. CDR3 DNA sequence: TGTGCCACCAGTGTCCCCGGGAACACTGAAGCTTTCTTT.

CDR3 nucleotide sequence: TGTGCCAGCAGCCAATTGCAACAGGGTATATACTATGGCTACACCTTC. Translating gives CASSQLQQGIYYGYTF. The genes are TRBV16 and TRBJ1-2, with a tentative D call TRBD1 (6 bases). The CDR3 is 16 residues long. The germline gives CDR1 KGHSY, CDR2 FQNENV. V was pared by 1 base and J by 3 bases, with 15 bases between.

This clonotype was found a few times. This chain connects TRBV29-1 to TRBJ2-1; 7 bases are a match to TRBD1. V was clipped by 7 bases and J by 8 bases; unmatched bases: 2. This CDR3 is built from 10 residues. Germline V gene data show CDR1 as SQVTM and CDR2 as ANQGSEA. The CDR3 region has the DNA TGCAGCGCCCAGGGGGATGAGCAGTTCTTC. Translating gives CSAQGDEQFF.

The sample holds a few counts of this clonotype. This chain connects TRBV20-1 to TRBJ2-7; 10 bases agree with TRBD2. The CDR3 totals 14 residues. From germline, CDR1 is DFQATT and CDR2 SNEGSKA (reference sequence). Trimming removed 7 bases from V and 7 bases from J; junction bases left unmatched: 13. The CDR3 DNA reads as TGCAGTGAGGCTAGCGGGAGATCCTACAATGAGCAGTACTTC. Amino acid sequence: CSEASGRSYNEQYF.

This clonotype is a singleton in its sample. CDR3 amino acids: CSVGVRVGAYEQFF. The CDR3 DNA reads as TGCAGCGTTGGGGTTAGGGTAGGAGCCTACGAGCAGTTCTTC. The rearrangement uses TRBV29-1 and TRBJ2-1; D is unresolved. This CDR3 has 14 amino acids. V gave up 4 bases and J gave up 10 bases, with 20 bases separating them. The germline CDR1 and CDR2 sequences are SQVTM and ANQGSEA.

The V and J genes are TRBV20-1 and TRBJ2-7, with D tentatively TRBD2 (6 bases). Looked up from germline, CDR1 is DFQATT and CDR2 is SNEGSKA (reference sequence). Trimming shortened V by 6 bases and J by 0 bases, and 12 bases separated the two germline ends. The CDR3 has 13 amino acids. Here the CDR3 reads CSAPSGFSYEQYF. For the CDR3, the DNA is TGCAGTGCCCCAAGCGGGTTCTCCTACGAGCAGTACTTC.

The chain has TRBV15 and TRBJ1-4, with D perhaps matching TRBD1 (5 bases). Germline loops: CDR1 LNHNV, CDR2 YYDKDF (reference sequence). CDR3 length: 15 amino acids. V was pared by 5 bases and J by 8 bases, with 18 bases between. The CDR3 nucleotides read TGTGCCACCAGCCCCCTGGGGACTATGGAGGAAAAACTGTTTTTT. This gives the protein CATSPLGTMEEKLFF.

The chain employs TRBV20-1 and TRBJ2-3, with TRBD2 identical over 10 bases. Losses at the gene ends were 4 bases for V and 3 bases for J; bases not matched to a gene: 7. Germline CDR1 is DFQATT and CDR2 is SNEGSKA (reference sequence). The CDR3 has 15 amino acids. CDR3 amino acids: CSAIWASGSTDTQYF. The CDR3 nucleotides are TGCAGTGCTATATGGGCTAGCGGGAGTACAGATACGCAGTATTTT.

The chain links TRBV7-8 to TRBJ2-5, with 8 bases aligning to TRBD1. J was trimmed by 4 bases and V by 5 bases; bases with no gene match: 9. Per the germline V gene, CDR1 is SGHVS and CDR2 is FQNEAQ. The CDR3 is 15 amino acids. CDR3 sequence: CASSPTTGAGETQYF. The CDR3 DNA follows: TGTGCCAGCAGCCCGACGACAGGGGCGGGAGAGACCCAGTACTTC.

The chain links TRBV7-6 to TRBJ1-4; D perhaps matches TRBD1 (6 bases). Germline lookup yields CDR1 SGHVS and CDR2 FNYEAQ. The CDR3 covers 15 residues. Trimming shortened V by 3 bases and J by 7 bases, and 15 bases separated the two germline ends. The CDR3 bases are TGTGCCAGCAGCTTGGAGGACAGCGAGGGTGAAAAACTGTTTTTT. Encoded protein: CASSLEDSEGEKLFF. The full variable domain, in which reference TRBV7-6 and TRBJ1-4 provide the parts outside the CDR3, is GAGVSQSPRYKVTKRGQDVALRCDPISGHVSLYWYRQALGQGPEFLTYFNYEAQQDKSGLPNDRFSAERPEGSISTLTIQRTEQRDSAMYRCASSLEDSEGEKLFFGSGTQLSVL.

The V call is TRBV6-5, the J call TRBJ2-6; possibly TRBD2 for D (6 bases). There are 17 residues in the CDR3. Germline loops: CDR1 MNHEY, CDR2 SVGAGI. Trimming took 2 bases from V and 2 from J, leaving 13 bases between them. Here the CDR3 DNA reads TGTGCCAGCAGTTACGGCGGGGAGGCCACTGGGGCCAACGTCCTGACTTTC. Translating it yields CASSYGGEATGANVLTF.

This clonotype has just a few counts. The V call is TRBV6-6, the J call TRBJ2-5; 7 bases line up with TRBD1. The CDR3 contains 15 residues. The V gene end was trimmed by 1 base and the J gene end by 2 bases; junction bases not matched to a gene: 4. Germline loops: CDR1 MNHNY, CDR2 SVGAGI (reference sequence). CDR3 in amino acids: CASSYLDRRQETQYF. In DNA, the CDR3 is TGTGCCAGCAGTTACTTGGACAGGCGGCAAGAGACCCAGTACTTC.

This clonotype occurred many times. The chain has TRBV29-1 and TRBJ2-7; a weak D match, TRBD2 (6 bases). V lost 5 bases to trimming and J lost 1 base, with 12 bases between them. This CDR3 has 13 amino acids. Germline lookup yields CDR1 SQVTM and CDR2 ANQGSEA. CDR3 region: CSVRGGDSYEQYF. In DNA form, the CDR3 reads TGCAGCGTTCGGGGCGGGGATTCCTACGAGCAGTACTTC.

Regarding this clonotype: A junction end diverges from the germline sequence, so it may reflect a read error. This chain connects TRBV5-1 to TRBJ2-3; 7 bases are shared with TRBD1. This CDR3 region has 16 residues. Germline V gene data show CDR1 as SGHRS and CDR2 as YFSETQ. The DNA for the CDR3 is TGCGCCAACAGCTCGACAGGGAGAATTTCGACAGATACGCAGTATTTT. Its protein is CANSSTGRISTDTQYF.

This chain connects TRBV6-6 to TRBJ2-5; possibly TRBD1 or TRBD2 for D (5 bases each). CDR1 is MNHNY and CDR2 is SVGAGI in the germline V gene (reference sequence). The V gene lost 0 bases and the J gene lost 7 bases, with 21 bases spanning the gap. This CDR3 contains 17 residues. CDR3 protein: CASSYSAPWDRVLTQYF. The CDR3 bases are TGTGCCAGCAGTTACTCGGCCCCCTGGGACCGAGTGTTGACCCAGTACTTC.

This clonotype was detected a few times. The CDR3 DNA reads TGTGCCATCAGTGAGTCGAACGTCAGGAGAAACTATGGCTACACCTTC. Translating gives CAISESNVRRNYGYTF. The rearrangement links TRBV10-3 to TRBJ1-2; no clear D gene. CDR1 is ENHRY, CDR2 SYGVKD, per germline. The V and J ends lost 0 bases and 2 bases respectively, with 13 bases between them. The CDR3 runs to 16 residues.

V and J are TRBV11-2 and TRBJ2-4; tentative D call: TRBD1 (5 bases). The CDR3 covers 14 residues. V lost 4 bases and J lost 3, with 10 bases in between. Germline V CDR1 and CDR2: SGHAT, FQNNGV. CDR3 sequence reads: CASSSTVVKNIQYF. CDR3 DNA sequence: TGTGCCAGCAGCTCGACAGTAGTCAAAAACATTCAGTACTTC.

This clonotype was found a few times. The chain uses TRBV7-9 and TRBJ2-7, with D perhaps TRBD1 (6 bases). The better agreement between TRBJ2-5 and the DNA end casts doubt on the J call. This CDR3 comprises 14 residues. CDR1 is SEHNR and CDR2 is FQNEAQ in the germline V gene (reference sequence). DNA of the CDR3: TGTGCCAGCAGCTTAGAAGGGGGATGGAAGACCCAGTACTTC. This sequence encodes CASSLEGGWKTQYF.

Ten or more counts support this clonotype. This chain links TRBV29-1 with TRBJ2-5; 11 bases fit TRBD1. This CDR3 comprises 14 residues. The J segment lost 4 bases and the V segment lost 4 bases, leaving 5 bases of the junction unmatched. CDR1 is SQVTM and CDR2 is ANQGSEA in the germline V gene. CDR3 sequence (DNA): TGCAGCGTTGTGGACAGGGGGCTTGGAGAGACCCAGTACTTC. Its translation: CSVVDRGLGETQYF.

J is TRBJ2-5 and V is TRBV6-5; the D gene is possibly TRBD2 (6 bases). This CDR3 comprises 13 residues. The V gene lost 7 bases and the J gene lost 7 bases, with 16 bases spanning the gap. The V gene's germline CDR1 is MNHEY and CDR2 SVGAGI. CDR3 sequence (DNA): TGTGCCAGCACTTGGCGGGGTTTCGGGACCCAGTACTTC. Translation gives CASTWRGFGTQYF.

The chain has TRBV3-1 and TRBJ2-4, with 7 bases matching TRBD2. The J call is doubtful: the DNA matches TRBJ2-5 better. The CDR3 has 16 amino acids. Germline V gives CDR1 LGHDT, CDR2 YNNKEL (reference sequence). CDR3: CASSQLRPQGGETQYF. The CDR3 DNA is TGTGCCAGCAGCCAACTGCGCCCCCAGGGAGGGGAGACCCAGTACTTC.

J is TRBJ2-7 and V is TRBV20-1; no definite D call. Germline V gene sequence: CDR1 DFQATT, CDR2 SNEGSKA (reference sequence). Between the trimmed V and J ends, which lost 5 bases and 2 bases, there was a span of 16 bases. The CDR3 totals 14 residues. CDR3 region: CSARTFGRAYEQYF. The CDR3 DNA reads TGCAGTGCTCGGACCTTTGGACGGGCCTACGAGCAGTACTTC.

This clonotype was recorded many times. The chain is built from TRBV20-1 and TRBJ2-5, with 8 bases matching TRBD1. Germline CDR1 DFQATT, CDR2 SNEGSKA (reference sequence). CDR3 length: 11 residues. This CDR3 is CSARQGETQYF. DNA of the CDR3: TGCAGCGCCCGACAGGGGGAGACCCAGTACTTC.

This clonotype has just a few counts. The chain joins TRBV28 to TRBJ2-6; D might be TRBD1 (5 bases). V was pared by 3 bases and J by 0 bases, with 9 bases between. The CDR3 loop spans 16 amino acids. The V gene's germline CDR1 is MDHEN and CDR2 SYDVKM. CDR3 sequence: CASSLAGLSGANVLTF. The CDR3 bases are TGTGCCAGCAGTTTGGCAGGGCTCTCTGGGGCCAACGTCCTGACTTTC.

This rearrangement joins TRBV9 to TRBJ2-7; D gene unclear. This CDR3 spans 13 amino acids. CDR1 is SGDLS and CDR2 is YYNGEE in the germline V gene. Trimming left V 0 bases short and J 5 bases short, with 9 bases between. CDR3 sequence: CASSVVGGNEQYF. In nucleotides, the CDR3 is TGTGCCAGCAGCGTAGTAGGTGGAAACGAGCAGTACTTC.

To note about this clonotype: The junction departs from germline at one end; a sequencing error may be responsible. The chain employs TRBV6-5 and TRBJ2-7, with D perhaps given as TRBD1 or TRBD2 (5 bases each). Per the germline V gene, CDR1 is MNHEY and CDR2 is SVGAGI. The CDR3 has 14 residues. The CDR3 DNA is TGTGACAGCAGTTCCCCGACCGAGGGGATGGGGCAGTACTTC. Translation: CDSSSPTEGMGQYF.

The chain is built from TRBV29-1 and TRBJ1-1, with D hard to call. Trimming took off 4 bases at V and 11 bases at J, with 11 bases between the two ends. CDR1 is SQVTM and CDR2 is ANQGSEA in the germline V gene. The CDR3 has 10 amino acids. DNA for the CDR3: TGCAGCGTTGGTAAGGTAAACGCTTTCTTT. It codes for CSVGKVNAFF.

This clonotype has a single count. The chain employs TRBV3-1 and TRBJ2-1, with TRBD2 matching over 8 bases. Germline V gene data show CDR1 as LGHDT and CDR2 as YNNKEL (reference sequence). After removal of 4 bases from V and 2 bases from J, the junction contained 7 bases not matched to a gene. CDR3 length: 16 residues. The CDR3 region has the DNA TGTGCCAGCAGCCGCGTTAGCGGGACTACCTACAATGAGCAGTTCTTC. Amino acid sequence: CASSRVSGTTYNEQFF.